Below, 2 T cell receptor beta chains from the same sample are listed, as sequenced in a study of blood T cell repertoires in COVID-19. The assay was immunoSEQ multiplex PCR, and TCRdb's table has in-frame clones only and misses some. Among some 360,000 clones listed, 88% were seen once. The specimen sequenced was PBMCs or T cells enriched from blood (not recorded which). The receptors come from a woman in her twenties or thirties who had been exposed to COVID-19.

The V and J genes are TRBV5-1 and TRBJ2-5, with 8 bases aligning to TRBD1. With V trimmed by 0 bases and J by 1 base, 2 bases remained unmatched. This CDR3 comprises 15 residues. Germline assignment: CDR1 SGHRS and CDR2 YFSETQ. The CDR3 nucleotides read TGCGCCAGCAGCTTGGGGACAGGGACCCAAGAGACCCAGTACTTC. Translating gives CASSLGTGTQETQYF.

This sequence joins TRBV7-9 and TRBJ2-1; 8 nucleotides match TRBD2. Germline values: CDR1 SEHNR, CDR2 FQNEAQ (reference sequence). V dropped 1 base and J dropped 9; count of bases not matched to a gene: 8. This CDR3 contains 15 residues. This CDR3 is CASSLVSGLVGEQFF. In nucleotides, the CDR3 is TGTGCCAGCAGCTTAGTGTCGGGACTAGTTGGTGAGCAGTTCTTC.